This T cell receptor beta chain was retrieved from a study of shared clonotypes between healthy human individuals. Study-wide findings and caveats: Several donors had approximately 4.6% of their naive CD4 clonotypes in common.

This clone came up once. Antigen unknown. At deep level, the assay was performed. Here immunoSEQ multiplex PCR was the method, and the copy in TCRdb shows in-frame clones only, minus some. Here the sample spans about 1.5 million clones, roughly 96% being singletons. Germline CDR1 reads SNHLY; CDR2 reads FYNNEI. CDR3 length: 20 amino acids. The V gene end was trimmed by 3 bases and the J gene end by 5 bases; junction bases not matched to a gene: 16. There were no recent acute infections or vaccinations among the donors, who were healthy HIV-negative adults. The sequenced material came from naive CD4+ T cells sorted from blood. Subset of the sample: CD45RA+ positively selected. The TCR comes from a young man in good health. J is TRBJ2-3 and V is TRBV2; 14 nucleotides align to TRBD2. Here the CDR3 DNA reads TGTGCCAGCAGTGACCTCAGGGAATCCGGGACTAGCGGGAGTATAGATACGCAGTATTTT. Protein sequence: CASSDLRESGTSGSIDTQYF.